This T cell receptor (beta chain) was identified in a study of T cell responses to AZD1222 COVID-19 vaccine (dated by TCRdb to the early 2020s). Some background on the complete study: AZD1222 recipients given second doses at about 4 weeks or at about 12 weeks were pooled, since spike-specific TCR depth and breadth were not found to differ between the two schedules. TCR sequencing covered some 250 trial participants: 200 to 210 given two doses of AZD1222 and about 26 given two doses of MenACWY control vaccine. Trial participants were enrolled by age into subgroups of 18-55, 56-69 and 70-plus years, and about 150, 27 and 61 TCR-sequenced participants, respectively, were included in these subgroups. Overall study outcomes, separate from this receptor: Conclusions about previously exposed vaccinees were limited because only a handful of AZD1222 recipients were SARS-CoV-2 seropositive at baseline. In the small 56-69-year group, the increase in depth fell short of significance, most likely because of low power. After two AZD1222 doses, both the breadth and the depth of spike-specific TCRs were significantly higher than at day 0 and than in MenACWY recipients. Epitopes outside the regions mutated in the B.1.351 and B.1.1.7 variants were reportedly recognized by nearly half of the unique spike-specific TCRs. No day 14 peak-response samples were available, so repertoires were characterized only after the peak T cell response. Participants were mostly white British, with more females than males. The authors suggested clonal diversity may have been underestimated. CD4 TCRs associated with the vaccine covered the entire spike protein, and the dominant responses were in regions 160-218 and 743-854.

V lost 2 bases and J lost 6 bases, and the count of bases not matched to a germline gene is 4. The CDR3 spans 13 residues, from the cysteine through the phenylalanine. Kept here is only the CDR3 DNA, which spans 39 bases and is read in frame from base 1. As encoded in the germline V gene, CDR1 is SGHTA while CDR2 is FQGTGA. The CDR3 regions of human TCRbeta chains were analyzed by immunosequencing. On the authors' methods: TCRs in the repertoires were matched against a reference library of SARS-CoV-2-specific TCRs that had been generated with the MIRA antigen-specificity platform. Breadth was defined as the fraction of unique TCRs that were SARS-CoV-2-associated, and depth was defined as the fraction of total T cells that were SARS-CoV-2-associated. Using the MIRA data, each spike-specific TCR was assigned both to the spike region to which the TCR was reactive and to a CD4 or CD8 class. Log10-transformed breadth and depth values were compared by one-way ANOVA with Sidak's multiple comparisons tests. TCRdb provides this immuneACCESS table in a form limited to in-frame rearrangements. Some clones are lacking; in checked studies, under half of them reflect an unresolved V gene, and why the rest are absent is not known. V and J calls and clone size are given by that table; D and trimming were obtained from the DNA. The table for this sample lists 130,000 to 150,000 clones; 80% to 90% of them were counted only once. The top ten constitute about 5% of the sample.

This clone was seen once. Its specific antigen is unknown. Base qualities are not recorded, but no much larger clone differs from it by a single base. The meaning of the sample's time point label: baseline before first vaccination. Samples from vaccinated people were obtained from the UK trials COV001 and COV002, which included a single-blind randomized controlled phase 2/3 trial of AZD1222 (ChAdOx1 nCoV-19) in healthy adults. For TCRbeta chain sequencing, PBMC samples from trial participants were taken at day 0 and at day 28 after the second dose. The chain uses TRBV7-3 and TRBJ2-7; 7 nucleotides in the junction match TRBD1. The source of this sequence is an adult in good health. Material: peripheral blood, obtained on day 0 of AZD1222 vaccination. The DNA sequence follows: TGTGCCAGCAGCTTAGTCCAGGGGGTCGAGCAGTACTTC. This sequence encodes CASSLVQGVEQYF.